The TCR beta chain under discussion was sequenced for a study of cytomegalovirus exposure and HLA in healthy donors. Germline V lookup: CDR1 GTSNPN, CDR2 SVGIG (reference sequence). After removal of 4 bases from V and 1 base from J, the junction contained 5 bases not matched to a gene. The CDR3 contains 14 residues. Produced via immunoSEQ multiplex PCR; TCRdb's table is partial and in-frame only. The sample shows about 190,000 clones, roughly 88% of them seen only once. The receptor comes from a woman younger than 30 in good health and CMV-seronegative. The V and J genes are TRBV30 and TRBJ2-3; 7 positions match TRBD2. The sequenced sample consisted of PBMCs. CDR3 amino acids: CAWNAGDRTDTQYF. The CDR3 nucleotides read TGTGCCTGGAATGCGGGGGACCGCACAGATACGCAGTATTTT.